This TCR beta chain was documented in a study of vaccination and CD4 T cells after COVID-19. On the study more broadly: With several mild cases and one severe, convalescent patients were SARS-CoV-2 positive by nasal swab PCR. Each individual in the study obtained two doses of BNT162b2 or mRNA-1273 vaccine. Spike peptides, overlapping and drawn from SARS-CoV-2, HCoV-NL63, HCoV-OC43 and HCoV-229E, were used to stimulate cells. Control cultures were supplied with a CEFX pool, an HIV-1 Nef pool, or no peptide at all.

Treatment defined: roughly 10-day PBMC culture with coronavirus spike peptide pools or control peptides (ViraFEST assay). Cultured CD4+ T-cell DNA underwent Oncomine TCR Beta short-read sequencing. One entry per CDR3 protein, called by TCRdb with MiXCR from the PCR reads. The repertoire includes 12,000 or so distinct CDR3 sequences, about three fifths of them detected once, and 15% sits in the top ten. The CDR3 has 17 amino acids. Germline-derived CDR1 and CDR2 are LNHNV and YYDKDF (reference sequence). The V gene end was trimmed by 4 bases and the J gene end by 3 bases; junction bases not matched to a gene: 8. Only one count was recorded for this clonotype. The antigen is undetermined.

The sequencing input was CD4+ T cells from blood, cultured in vitro. The receptor's source is a human donor who had recovered from COVID-19. The gene calls are TRBV15 and TRBJ2-2; 10 bases are shared with TRBD1. CDR3 loop: CATSKGGTGVYTGELFF. The CDR3, as DNA: TGTGCCACCAGCAAGGGGGGGACAGGGGTTTACACCGGGGAGCTGTTTTTT.